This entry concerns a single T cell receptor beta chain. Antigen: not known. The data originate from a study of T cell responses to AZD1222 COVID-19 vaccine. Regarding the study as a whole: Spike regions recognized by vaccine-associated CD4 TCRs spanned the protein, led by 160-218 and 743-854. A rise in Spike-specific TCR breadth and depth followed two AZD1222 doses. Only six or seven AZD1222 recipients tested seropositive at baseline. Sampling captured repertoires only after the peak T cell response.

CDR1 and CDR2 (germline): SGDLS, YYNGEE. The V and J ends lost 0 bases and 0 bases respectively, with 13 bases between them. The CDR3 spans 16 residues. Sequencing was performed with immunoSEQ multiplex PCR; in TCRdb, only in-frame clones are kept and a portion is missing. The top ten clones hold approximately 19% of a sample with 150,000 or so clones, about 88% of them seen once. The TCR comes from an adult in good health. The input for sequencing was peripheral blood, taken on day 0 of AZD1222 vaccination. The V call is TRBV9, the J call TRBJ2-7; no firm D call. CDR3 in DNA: TGTGCCAGCAGCGTAGGATCAGAGAGCCACTCCTACGAGCAGTACTTC. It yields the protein CASSVGSESHSYEQYF.